What follows are 5 T cell receptor beta chains derived from one specimen sequenced in a study of blood T cell repertoires in COVID-19. Clones were sequenced by immunoSEQ multiplex PCR, and TCRdb holds only the in-frame ones, with some missing. The profile shows approximately 100,000 clones, approximately 82% of them singletons. Sequenced material: peripheral blood. The receptors derive from a man aged 70-80 years with acute or convalescent COVID-19.

The J gene is TRBJ1-6, the V gene TRBV28, with D unresolved. Germline V gene sequence: CDR1 MDHEN, CDR2 SYDVKM. V shed 3 bases and J shed 7 bases, with 10 bases lying between them. The CDR3 is made up of 14 amino acids. CDR3 in amino acids: CASSLLRGNSPLHF. CDR3 bases: TGTGCCAGCAGTTTGCTACGGGGAAATTCACCCCTCCACTTT.

The gene calls are TRBV29-1 and TRBJ1-2, with a weak D call TRBD1 (6 bases). The V gene's germline CDR1 is SQVTM and CDR2 ANQGSEA. Trimming cost V 0 bases and J 7 bases, with 18 bases left between them. CDR3 length: 15 amino acids. The CDR3 bases are TGCAGCGTTGAAGATCTTCAGGGGCCTTCCTCTGGCTACACCTTC. Its protein is CSVEDLQGPSSGYTF. Full variable domain (remainder filled in from reference TRBV29-1 and TRBJ1-2): SAVISQKPSRDICQRGTSLTIQCQVDSQVTMMFWYRQQPGQSLTLIATANQGSEATYESGFVIDKFPISRPNLTFSTLTVSNMSPEDSSIYLCSVEDLQGPSSGYTFGSGTRLTVV.

V is TRBV4-1 and J is TRBJ1-5; 7 bases are shared with TRBD1. The germline CDR1 and CDR2 sequences are MGHRA and YSYEKL. CDR3 length: 17 residues. The V segment lost 1 base and the J segment 2 bases; nucleotides outside the gene matches: 8. CDR3 bases: TGCGCCAGCAGCCAAGCCGAACAGGGGACGGGCAATCAGCCCCAGCATTTT. Translated, it gives CASSQAEQGTGNQPQHF.

The chain couples TRBV18 to TRBJ1-6; D unclear. The germline V gene encodes CDR1 KGHSH and CDR2 LQKENI. The V gene lost 3 bases and the J gene lost 5 bases, with 11 bases spanning the gap. This CDR3 comprises 15 residues. Here the CDR3 DNA reads TGTGCCAGCTCACCGCTTCAGGATAATAATTCACCCCTCCACTTT. It specifies CASSPLQDNNSPLHF. The full variable domain, rest sourced from reference TRBV18 and TRBJ1-6, is NAGVMQNPRHLVRRRGQEARLRCSPMKGHSHVYWYRQLPEEGLKFMVYLQKENIIDESGMPKERFSAEFPKEGPSILRIQQVVRGDSAAYFCASSPLQDNNSPLHFGNGTRLTVT.

This clone was counted once. The rearrangement uses TRBV7-9 and TRBJ1-2, with 9 nucleotides matching TRBD1. The V and J ends lost 0 bases and 3 bases, in that order; junction bases with no gene match: 5. Germline V gene sequence: CDR1 SEHNR, CDR2 FQNEAQ (reference sequence). The CDR3 totals 16 residues. Here the CDR3 DNA reads TGTGCCAGCAGCTTAGCCACAGGGGGCAGGTACTATGGCTACACCTTC. This gives the protein CASSLATGGRYYGYTF.